This T cell receptor (beta chain) is from a study of blood T cell repertoires in COVID-19. Study-wide context: PBMCs, B-cell-depleted T cells, or T cells were the source of the cDNA or gDNA that made up the material.

This clone came up once. Original processing notes: Nucleated cell number was recorded as an estimate derived from reference gene primer amplification. The assay was immunoSEQ multiplex PCR, and TCRdb's table has in-frame clones only and misses some. V and J calls and clone size are copied from that table; D and trimming were computed from the DNA. The sample lists about 380,000 clones; roughly four fifths were seen once. CDR1 PRHDT and CDR2 FYEKMQ come from the germline V gene (reference sequence). Trimming cost V 0 bases and J 7 bases, with 11 bases left between them. The CDR3 runs 14 residues. Sequenced input: peripheral blood. The sequence was obtained from a human donor with acute or convalescent COVID-19. The donor label of this sample is uncertain. This rearrangement joins TRBV13 to TRBJ2-3; D is possibly TRBD2 (6 bases). The CDR3 sequence: CASSLGGGENTQYF. CDR3 in DNA: TGTGCCAGCAGCTTAGGCGGAGGGGAAAATACGCAGTATTTT. Full variable domain (missing parts from reference TRBV13 and TRBJ2-3): AAGVIQSPRHLIKEKRETATLKCYPIPRHDTVYWYQQGPGQDPQFLISFYEKMQSDKGSIPDRFSAQQFSDYHSELNMSSLELGDSALYFCASSLGGGENTQYFGPGTRLTVL.